What follows is one T cell receptor beta chain and its context. What it recognizes is unknown. This sample was taken from a study of cytomegalovirus exposure and HLA in healthy donors. Germline V gives CDR1 WSHSY, CDR2 SAAADI. V was pared by 4 bases and J by 6 bases, with 12 bases between. There are 13 residues in the CDR3. General observations from the study: Cytomegalovirus-associated status was assigned to more than 150 TCR beta chains. According to a subsequent analysis, TCR clusters from the first cohort were inclined to appear together in the 110 or so validation repertoires.

Data came from immunoSEQ multiplex PCR; TCRdb stores just in-frame clones and leaves some out. The sample carries roughly 120,000 clones, around nine tenths recorded once. The sample taken for sequencing was PBMCs. The chain joins TRBV10-2 to TRBJ1-2; D not resolved. The source is a woman aged 18-29 years in good health and CMV-seronegative. This CDR3 reads CASSAPPGDGYTF. In DNA form, the CDR3 reads TGCGCCAGCAGTGCGCCGCCAGGCGATGGCTACACCTTC.